The next 16 T cell receptor beta chains were all read from a single sample in a study of T cell changes during pregnancy in multiple sclerosis. Libraries were prepared by immunoSEQ multiplex PCR; TCRdb keeps only in-frame clonotypes and omits some of them. The table shows 65,000 to 95,000 clones, with just over 90% occurring only once. The sample in question was peripheral blood, obtained after pregnancy. These receptors came from a female donor in good health, enrolled as a control in a pregnancy study.

The chain combines TRBV18 with TRBJ1-1; no clear D. Trimming cost V 1 base and J 7 bases, with 19 bases left between them. Germline-derived CDR1 and CDR2 are KGHSH and LQKENI. The CDR3 is 16 residues long. The CDR3 coding sequence is TGTGCCAGCTCACCACAGGAGAAGCAGCCAACCGATGAAGCTTTCTTT. Protein product: CASSPQEKQPTDEAFF.

This sequence joins TRBV7-9 and TRBJ2-2; a weak D match, TRBD1 (6 bases). The CDR3 extends over 14 amino acids. Germline V gives CDR1 SEHNR, CDR2 FQNEAQ (reference sequence). V gave up 7 bases and J gave up 6 bases, with 15 bases separating them. CDR3 in amino acids: CASTPDRVAGELFF. The CDR3 nucleotides read TGTGCCAGCACCCCGGACAGAGTTGCCGGGGAGCTGTTTTTT.

The genes are TRBV19 and TRBJ1-5, with 7 bases lining up with TRBD1. The CDR3 length is 16 residues. Germline CDR1 LNHDA, CDR2 SQIVND (reference sequence). J lost 0 bases, V lost 1 base, and 3 bases had no gene match. This chain's CDR3 is CASSIGGGNSNQPQHF. In DNA form, the CDR3 reads TGTGCCAGTAGTATAGGAGGGGGCAATAGCAATCAGCCCCAGCATTTT.

The rearrangement links TRBV19 to TRBJ1-5; D is unresolved. Looked up from germline, CDR1 is LNHDA and CDR2 is SQIVND (reference sequence). The germline V and J ends were trimmed by 4 bases and 2 bases, with 12 bases remaining between them. The CDR3 spans 15 residues. CDR3 in amino acids: CASSTPGWGNQPQHF. CDR3 DNA: TGTGCCAGTAGTACCCCGGGGTGGGGCAATCAGCCCCAGCATTTT.

CDR3: CASSLASGGRADTQYF. CDR3 nucleotides: TGCGCCAGCAGCTTGGCCTCCGGGGGGCGTGCGGATACGCAGTATTTT. The chain carries TRBV5-1 and TRBJ2-3; tentative D call: TRBD2 (7 bases). CDR1 is SGHRS, CDR2 YFSETQ, per germline. The CDR3 covers 16 residues. The ends were cut back, 0 bases at V and 6 bases at J, with 17 bases in the middle.

The V and J genes are TRBV5-4 and TRBJ2-5, with no clear D. The germline V and J ends were trimmed by 3 bases and 2 bases, with 11 bases remaining between them. Germline V lookup: CDR1 SGHNT, CDR2 YYREEE (reference sequence). This CDR3 contains 14 residues. The CDR3 sequence: CASSSPQAQETQYF. The CDR3 DNA follows: TGTGCCAGCAGCTCGCCGCAAGCACAAGAGACCCAGTACTTC.

Comments on this clone: The sample contains more than one DNA sequence encoding this CDR3. The chain couples TRBV6-5 to TRBJ2-7; 9 nucleotides line up with TRBD1. This CDR3 has 14 amino acids. V lost 4 bases, J lost 4 bases, and 5 bases stayed unmatched. In germline, CDR1 is MNHEY, CDR2 SVGAGI. The CDR3 bases are TGTGCCAGCAGTTCCGGGACAGGGTCGTACGAGCAGTACTTC. Encoded protein: CASSSGTGSYEQYF.

The V gene is TRBV7-2, the J gene TRBJ2-1; 12 bases align to TRBD2. This CDR3 comprises 17 residues. The trim removed 3 bases at V and 3 bases at J, leaving 6 bases unmatched. Germline V lookup: CDR1 SGHTA, CDR2 FQGNSA. The CDR3 bases are TGTGCCAGCAGCTTTAGGCCGACTAGCGGGGGCTACAATGAGCAGTTCTTC. Translated, it gives CASSFRPTSGGYNEQFF. The complete variable domain, with remaining parts taken from reference TRBV7-2 and TRBJ2-1, reads GAGVSQSPSNKVTEKGKDVELRCDPISGHTALYWYRQSLGQGLEFLIYFQGNSAPDKSGLPSDRFSAERTGGSVSTLTIQRTQQEDSAVYLCASSFRPTSGGYNEQFFGPGTRLTVL.

The genes are TRBV6-6 and TRBJ2-4; 8 nucleotides match TRBD1. CDR1 MNHNY and CDR2 SVGAGI come from the germline V gene (reference sequence). The trim removed 7 bases at V and 7 bases at J, leaving 9 bases unmatched. The CDR3 is made up of 14 amino acids. CDR3 in amino acids: CASIHQGAGNIQYF. CDR3 nucleotides: TGTGCCAGCATTCACCAGGGGGCAGGGAACATTCAGTACTTC.

J is TRBJ1-1 and V is TRBV28; no clear D gene. The V and J ends lost 4 bases and 6 bases respectively, with 6 bases between them. The V gene's germline CDR1 is MDHEN and CDR2 SYDVKM. The CDR3 is made up of 11 amino acids. The CDR3 spells CASSSVSEAFF. The DNA for the CDR3 is TGTGCCAGCAGTTCTGTGTCTGAAGCTTTCTTT.

The chain couples TRBV19 to TRBJ1-5, with TRBD1 identical over 8 bases. V gave up 4 bases and J gave up 5 bases; unmatched junction bases: 7. The CDR3 contains 15 residues. From germline, CDR1 is LNHDA and CDR2 SQIVND (reference sequence). CDR3 in amino acids: CASSTTGTGYQPQHF. Written as DNA, the CDR3 is TGTGCCAGTAGTACGACCGGGACAGGATATCAGCCCCAGCATTTT. The full variable domain, rest sourced from reference TRBV19 and TRBJ1-5, is DGGITQSPKYLFRKEGQNVTLSCEQNLNHDAMYWYRQDPGQGLRLIYYSQIVNDFQKGDIAEGYSVSREKKESFPLTVTSAQKNPTAFYLCASSTTGTGYQPQHFGDGTRLSIL.

This clone was counted a single time. The chain is built from TRBV6-1 and TRBJ2-7, with TRBD2 as a possible D gene (6 bases). The CDR3 runs to 17 residues. Per germline, CDR1 MNHNS and CDR2 SASEGT. Trimming stripped 2 bases from V and 5 bases from J, with 22 bases between. CDR3 in amino acids: CASSERVQGWGVDEQYF. The CDR3 bases are TGTGCCAGCAGTGAACGGGTGCAGGGATGGGGGGTTGACGAGCAGTACTTC.

V and J are TRBV7-3 and TRBJ1-2; tentative D call: TRBD1 (5 bases). Looked up from germline, CDR1 is SGHTA and CDR2 is FQGTGA. This CDR3 is 14 amino acids long. The V gene lost 5 bases and the J gene lost 8 bases, with 18 bases spanning the gap. The CDR3 region has the DNA TGTGCCAGCAGCCTTAACGGGCAGGGTAGCGGCTACACCTTC. Translated, it gives CASSLNGQGSGYTF.

The V gene is TRBV28, the J gene TRBJ1-5, with TRBD1 as a possible D gene (5 bases). The CDR3 loop spans 18 amino acids. The germline CDR1 and CDR2 sequences are MDHEN and SYDVKM. Trimming took off 2 bases at V and 2 bases at J, with 19 bases between the two ends. CDR3 residues: CASSLGRVWNFGNQPQHF. As DNA, the CDR3 is TGTGCCAGCAGTTTAGGCAGGGTATGGAATTTTGGCAATCAGCCCCAGCATTTT.

The rearrangement joins TRBV30 to TRBJ2-1, with 7 bases aligning to TRBD2. This CDR3 comprises 15 residues. Germline V gene sequence: CDR1 GTSNPN, CDR2 SVGIG (reference sequence). Losses at the gene ends were 5 bases for V and 0 bases for J; bases not matched to a gene: 7. The CDR3 loop is CAWVGGVSSYNEQFF. The DNA for the CDR3 is TGTGCCTGGGTGGGGGGGGTCAGCTCCTACAATGAGCAGTTCTTC.

The chain uses TRBV28 and TRBJ2-5; possibly TRBD2 for D (7 bases). The CDR3 is 15 amino acids. In germline, CDR1 is MDHEN, CDR2 SYDVKM. The ends were cut back, 6 bases at V and 6 bases at J, with 20 bases in the middle. For the CDR3, the DNA is TGTGCCAGCAGCAAACTGAGGGGGGGCCGAAAGACCCAGTACTTC. It codes for CASSKLRGGRKTQYF.